What follows is one TCR beta chain and its context. This clonotype showed up just a few times. The clone's antigen remains unknown. It has no much larger one-base neighbor in the sample; base qualities were not kept. Only healthy Caucasian donors were included. The twin cohort consisted of three pairs of female monozygotic twins, all aged about 18 to 29 years. CD4+ and CD8+ T cell populations were isolated with positive isolation kits from Invitrogen. The record originates from a study of identical twins (dated by TCRdb to about 2016). Turning to the overall study: The study deep-sequenced TCR alpha and beta repertoires from monozygotic twins, unrelated adults of various ages and cord blood to test whether fetal clonotypes persist. To rule out contamination, replicate twin experiments were performed at different times with different library preparation protocols. Overall study results and their limits: Out-of-frame TCR alpha sharing in monozygotic twins was systematically underestimated by recombination models, whereas sharing between unrelated individuals was in agreement with the recombination models. Zero-insertion analyses could be partly confounded by invariant T cells such as MAIT and iNKT, though diverse VJ usage argued against such confounding for most clonotypes. Compared with coincidental sharing between unrelated individuals, out-of-frame TCR alpha sequences shared between twins showed an excess of sequences with low generation probability. In beta out-of-frame sequences, excess twin sharing was weaker, because having fewer shared sequences lowered the signal-to-noise ratio. Abundant cord blood beta clonotypes carried fewer insertions; young adult naive repertoires showed a weaker similar trend, while memory repertoires showed none. Because the same donors could not be followed over many years, the conclusions relied on cross-sectional statistical analysis.

Libraries were made using 5' RACE. TCRdb lists the instrument as Illumina HiSeq 2000. A universal primer binding site was added through template switching, and the final cDNA carried a unique molecular identifier so that TCR cDNA molecules could be counted accurately. Specific primers in the conserved constant-segment region were used to synthesize first-strand cDNA for the TCR alpha and beta chains. To control for contamination, each cDNA library was double barcoded with a SMART-Mk sample barcode plus Illumina barcodes. TruSeq adapter sequences and Illumina sample barcodes were added in two successive PCR steps. The Illumina HiSeq platform was used with custom primers to sequence TCR alpha and beta cDNA libraries. In the paper's pipeline: Unique molecular identifiers were extracted from raw reads with MiGEC, and CDR3 positions were determined with MiXCR. Recombination models were inferred per individual with the repgenHMM and IGoR tools using an EM algorithm. Shared clonotypes were analyzed with the tcR package in R, and sharing was normalized by the product of cloneset sizes. To study raw recombination without the effects of thymic and clonal selection, out-of-frame nonproductive sequences were analyzed. TCRdb ran its own pipeline on the public reads, namely fastp trimming at Q25 and MiXCR clone calling, and kept in-frame beta chains. Rows merge per CDR3 protein into single entries with the most common DNA and genes. The V and J calls shown here were made by TCRdb, not taken from the authors' results. Counted in this sample were 450,000 or so distinct CDR3 sequences; 11% to 15% of them appeared once. The biggest ten clones account for approximately 0.52% of the sample.

V and J are truncated by 6 bases and 3 bases respectively, leaving an intervening sequence of 11 bases. Its CDR3 holds 13 amino acids, cysteine through phenylalanine. Only the CDR3 part of the read is kept: 39 bases, read in frame from the first base. CDR1 and CDR2, per the germline V gene, are SGHRS and YFSETQ. These same records also appear under a second study, on yellow fever vaccine responses in identical twins. As described in the second report: The T cell response to vaccination in identical twins was reported by the authors to appear partly convergent and partly personalized. Focusing on identical twins, the study followed the T cell clones that responded to the vaccine, and did so with precision.

This receptor was obtained from a woman younger than 35 in good health. Sequences were obtained from CD4+ T cells sorted from blood. Recombination connected TRBV5-1 to TRBJ2-3; TRBD1 could be the D gene, as 6 bases match. The bases are TGCGCCAGCACAAACCAGGGGACAGATACGCAGTATTTT. It translates to CASTNQGTDTQYF.